This TCR beta chain was identified during a study of post-analysis software for immune sequencing data. Included in the TCR beta cDNA libraries were unique molecular identifiers. TCRdb re-analysed the PCR reads in MiXCR, keeping a single row per CDR3 protein. Of about 540,000 distinct CDR3 sequences in the sample, roughly 34% were seen once. Study outcomes and limitations: Relative to controls, patients had about five TRBV segments at higher frequency, with TRBV5-6, TRBV5-1 and TRBV20-1 among these.

V lost 5 bases and J 2 bases, leaving 16 bases between the germline ends. CDR3 length equals 15 residues. The germline V gene encodes CDR1 SGHTA and CDR2 FQGTGA. This clonotype showed up just a few times. The target antigen is unknown. The receptor comes from a girl aged 2-17 years with multiple sclerosis. The J gene is TRBJ2-7, the V gene TRBV7-3; D possibly matches TRBD1 or TRBD2 (5 bases each). The sample consisted of blood. CDR3 nucleotide sequence: TGTGCCAGCAGCCCGGGCGCCCCGGGGCCCTACGAGCAGTACTTC. Translated: CASSPGAPGPYEQYF.